This paragraph covers one T cell receptor (beta chain) sequence. Original processing notes: Nucleated cell counts were estimated from reference gene primer amplification. Clones were read by immunoSEQ multiplex PCR, and TCRdb kept only the in-frame ones, dropping some. Clone size and V and J calls were adopted from that table, with D and trimming inferred from the DNA. Counted here are some 87,000 clones, over 60% occurring once; the ten biggest clones make up about 20%. The data are from a study of blood T cell repertoires in COVID-19. Study at large: COVID-19 samples collected from the United States, Italy and Spain covered acute and convalescent phases. T cells, B-cell-depleted T cells, or PBMCs provided the cDNA or gDNA that served as material.

Trimming took 5 bases from V and 3 from J, leaving 16 bases between them. This CDR3 is built from 16 residues. Per the germline V gene, CDR1 is SGHVS and CDR2 is FNYEAQ. This TCR was recovered from a woman of 80 years or more with active or convalescent COVID-19. Sequenced: peripheral blood. J is TRBJ2-2 and V is TRBV7-6; a weak D match, TRBD2 (6 bases). In DNA form, the CDR3 reads TGTGCCAGCAGCCGTAGCACGGGGACTTACACCGGGGAGCTGTTTTTT. Translated, it gives CASSRSTGTYTGELFF.